These T cell receptor beta chains were read from a single sample in a study of shared clonotypes between healthy human individuals. The repertoire was sequenced with immunoSEQ multiplex PCR; TCRdb's copy has only in-frame clones and lacks some. The sample lists nearly 1,000,000 clones, about 80% occurring once. Material for sequencing was memory CD4+ T cells sorted from blood. These receptors originate from a man aged 18-30 years in good health. Each CDR3 is given with its conserved first and last residue. Each record gives: J gene, clone size, V gene, D gene, CDR3 protein, CDR3 DNA. A D gene is named only where the DNA matches it firmly. Where a row states a size, it is once, few, many or the class of an expanded clone; other rows omit it.

j_gene: TRBJ2-5
abundance: -
v_gene: TRBV28
d_gene: TRBD1
CDR3aa: CATRPPGGQETQYF
CDR3nt: TGTGCCACCCGGCCTCCAGGGGGCCAAGAGACCCAGTACTTC

j_gene: TRBJ1-1
abundance: -
v_gene: TRBV5-1
d_gene: -
CDR3aa: CASSLAPGSPNTEAFF
CDR3nt: TGCGCCAGCAGCTTGGCTCCAGGGAGTCCTAACACTGAAGCTTTCTTT

j_gene: TRBJ2-3
abundance: -
v_gene: TRBV11-3
d_gene: TRBD2
CDR3aa: CASSYRRLAGGSDTQYF
CDR3nt: TGTGCCAGCAGCTACAGGAGGCTAGCGGGGGGATCGGATACGCAGTATTTT

j_gene: TRBJ2-2
abundance: -
v_gene: TRBV6-4
d_gene: TRBD1
CDR3aa: CAISAQGAGGELFF
CDR3nt: TGTGCCATCAGTGCCCAGGGGGCCGGCGGGGAGCTGTTTTTT

j_gene: TRBJ2-7
abundance: -
v_gene: TRBV9
d_gene: TRBD1
CDR3aa: CASSHLDRAASYEQYF
CDR3nt: TGTGCCAGCAGCCACCTTGACAGGGCTGCGTCCTACGAGCAGTACTTC

j_gene: TRBJ1-1
abundance: many
v_gene: TRBV7-2
d_gene: -
CDR3aa: CASSLVYTEAFF
CDR3nt: TGTGCCAGCAGCTTAGTTTACACTGAAGCTTTCTTT

j_gene: TRBJ1-6
abundance: many
v_gene: TRBV11-2
d_gene: -
CDR3aa: CASSSRGGGKNSPLHF
CDR3nt: TGTGCCAGCAGTTCCCGCGGGGGGGGTAAGAATTCACCCCTCCACTTT

j_gene: TRBJ2-7
abundance: -
v_gene: TRBV4-1
d_gene: TRBD1
CDR3aa: CASSQVPTQGADEQYF
CDR3nt: TGCGCCAGCAGCCAAGTCCCGACACAGGGGGCCGACGAGCAGTACTTC

j_gene: TRBJ2-1
abundance: once
v_gene: TRBV1
d_gene: -
CDR3aa: CTSSQDGTSGSYNEQFF
CDR3nt: TGCACCAGCAGCCAAGATGGGACTAGCGGCTCCTACAATGAGCAGTTCTTC

j_gene: TRBJ1-2
abundance: once
v_gene: TRBV10-3
d_gene: TRBD1
CDR3aa: CAISPSPGQGVYGYTF
CDR3nt: TGTGCCATCAGTCCCTCCCCGGGACAGGGAGTCTATGGCTACACCTTC

j_gene: TRBJ1-1
abundance: -
v_gene: TRBV7-9
d_gene: -
CDR3aa: CASSFAGTNTEAFF
CDR3nt: TGTGCCAGCAGCTTCGCCGGGACCAACACTGAAGCTTTCTTT

j_gene: TRBJ2-7
abundance: -
v_gene: TRBV18
d_gene: -
CDR3aa: CASSPKTRPYEQYF
CDR3nt: TGTGCCAGCTCACCAAAAACGCGGCCTTACGAGCAGTACTTC

j_gene: TRBJ1-6
abundance: -
v_gene: TRBV4-1
d_gene: -
CDR3aa: CASSQEGPGSSYNSPLHF
CDR3nt: TGCGCCAGCAGCCAAGAAGGGCCAGGGAGCTCCTATAATTCACCCCTCCACTTT

j_gene: TRBJ2-1
abundance: -
v_gene: TRBV19
d_gene: TRBD2
CDR3aa: CASRILAGRNEQFF
CDR3nt: TGTGCCAGTAGGATACTAGCGGGGAGGAATGAGCAGTTCTTC

j_gene: TRBJ2-7
abundance: -
v_gene: TRBV5-1
d_gene: -
CDR3aa: CASSQRQDSYEQYF
CDR3nt: TGCGCCAGCAGCCAAAGACAGGATTCCTACGAGCAGTACTTC

j_gene: TRBJ2-1
abundance: once
v_gene: TRBV28
d_gene: TRBD2
CDR3aa: CASSLLAAGPNEQFF
CDR3nt: TGTGCCAGCAGTTTACTAGCGGCCGGGCCCAATGAGCAGTTCTTC

j_gene: TRBJ2-5
abundance: few
v_gene: TRBV5-4
d_gene: TRBD2
CDR3aa: CASSPGRGGLEETQYF
CDR3nt: TGTGCCAGCAGCCCCGGTCGGGGGGGCTTGGAGGAGACCCAGTACTTC

j_gene: TRBJ2-4
abundance: -
v_gene: TRBV11-2
d_gene: TRBD1
CDR3aa: CASSSTGKERDIQYF
CDR3nt: TGTGCCAGCAGCTCGACAGGGAAGGAGAGGGACATTCAGTACTTC

j_gene: TRBJ2-6
abundance: -
v_gene: TRBV5-6
d_gene: -
CDR3aa: CASSLGTSGANVLTF
CDR3nt: TGTGCCAGCAGCTTGGGGACCTCTGGGGCCAACGTCCTGACTTTC

j_gene: TRBJ2-2
abundance: -
v_gene: TRBV9
d_gene: TRBD1
CDR3aa: CASSVGADRAKGGELFF
CDR3nt: TGTGCCAGCAGCGTAGGGGCGGACAGGGCTAAGGGCGGGGAGCTGTTTTTT

j_gene: TRBJ2-1
abundance: once
v_gene: TRBV30
d_gene: -
CDR3aa: CAWKKLELGYNEQFF
CDR3nt: TGTGCCTGGAAAAAATTAGAGTTAGGCTACAATGAGCAGTTCTTC

j_gene: TRBJ1-5
abundance: once
v_gene: TRBV4-1
d_gene: TRBD1
CDR3aa: CASRTTQGQQDQPQHF
CDR3nt: TGCGCCAGCAGGACGACCCAGGGACAGCAGGATCAGCCCCAGCATTTT

j_gene: TRBJ1-5
abundance: once
v_gene: TRBV6-6
d_gene: -
CDR3aa: CASSYLPGYSNQPQHF
CDR3nt: TGTGCCAGCAGTTACCTCCCAGGTTATAGCAATCAGCCCCAGCATTTT

j_gene: TRBJ1-1
abundance: -
v_gene: TRBV5-4
d_gene: -
CDR3aa: CASSIPGLGTEAFF
CDR3nt: TGTGCCAGCAGCATCCCGGGACTGGGGACTGAAGCTTTCTTT

j_gene: TRBJ1-4
abundance: -
v_gene: TRBV9
d_gene: -
CDR3aa: CASSVTGGEEKLFF
CDR3nt: TGTGCCAGCAGCGTGACCGGGGGCGAGGAAAAACTGTTTTTT

j_gene: TRBJ1-1
abundance: -
v_gene: TRBV5-1
d_gene: -
CDR3aa: CASSPVSSAFF
CDR3nt: TGCGCCAGCAGCCCGGTTTCATCGGCTTTCTTT

j_gene: TRBJ1-2
abundance: -
v_gene: TRBV28
d_gene: -
CDR3aa: CASSPSGYGYTF
CDR3nt: TGTGCCAGCAGCCCCTCAGGGTATGGCTACACCTTC

j_gene: TRBJ1-3
abundance: -
v_gene: TRBV13
d_gene: -
CDR3aa: CASSLGQGVAGNTIYF
CDR3nt: TGTGCCAGCAGCTTAGGCCAAGGGGTGGCAGGAAACACCATATATTTT

j_gene: TRBJ2-7
abundance: -
v_gene: TRBV2
d_gene: -
CDR3aa: CASSLRTTALYEQYF
CDR3nt: TGTGCCAGCTCCCTCCGCACGACAGCGTTGTACGAGCAGTACTTC

j_gene: TRBJ2-2
abundance: few
v_gene: TRBV15
d_gene: -
CDR3aa: CATSPPQDGNTGELFF
CDR3nt: TGTGCCACCAGCCCCCCCCAGGACGGGAACACCGGGGAGCTGTTTTTT

j_gene: TRBJ1-2
abundance: -
v_gene: TRBV5-1
d_gene: TRBD1
CDR3aa: CASSSGQGGLYGYTF
CDR3nt: TGCGCCAGCAGCTCCGGACAGGGAGGCCTCTATGGCTACACCTTC

j_gene: TRBJ1-1
abundance: -
v_gene: TRBV9
d_gene: -
CDR3aa: CASSVNSRGFEAFF
CDR3nt: TGTGCCAGCAGCGTAAATTCGAGGGGGTTTGAAGCTTTCTTT

j_gene: TRBJ2-3
abundance: -
v_gene: TRBV19
d_gene: -
CDR3aa: CASSLGASTDTQYF
CDR3nt: TGTGCCAGTAGCTTGGGGGCTAGCACAGATACGCAGTATTTT

j_gene: TRBJ1-2
abundance: -
v_gene: TRBV29-1
d_gene: -
CDR3aa: CSVESGKGNIYGYTF
CDR3nt: TGCAGCGTTGAGTCCGGGAAGGGTAATATCTATGGCTACACCTTC

j_gene: TRBJ1-5
abundance: -
v_gene: TRBV29-1
d_gene: TRBD1
CDR3aa: CSVQQGTGNQPQHF
CDR3nt: TGCAGCGTACAACAGGGGACCGGCAATCAGCCCCAGCATTTT

j_gene: TRBJ1-5
abundance: -
v_gene: TRBV4-1
d_gene: -
CDR3aa: CASSQEGGMGNQPQHF
CDR3nt: TGCGCCAGCAGCCAAGAAGGGGGGATGGGCAATCAGCCCCAGCATTTT

j_gene: TRBJ2-5
abundance: -
v_gene: TRBV7-2
d_gene: -
CDR3aa: CASSLAGGGRTQYF
CDR3nt: TGTGCCAGCAGCTTAGCAGGGGGAGGGAGGACCCAGTACTTC

j_gene: TRBJ1-1
abundance: few
v_gene: TRBV27
d_gene: -
CDR3aa: CATSQRQGGEAFF
CDR3nt: TGTGCCACCTCCCAAAGGCAGGGCGGGGAAGCTTTCTTT

j_gene: TRBJ1-2
abundance: -
v_gene: TRBV5-4
d_gene: TRBD1
CDR3aa: CASSLGQGAGNYGYTF
CDR3nt: TGTGCCAGCAGCCTGGGACAGGGGGCGGGAAACTATGGCTACACCTTC

j_gene: TRBJ2-7
abundance: -
v_gene: TRBV27
d_gene: TRBD1
CDR3aa: CASSRGQVLGEQYF
CDR3nt: TGTGCCAGCAGTCGGGGACAGGTTTTAGGCGAGCAGTACTTC

j_gene: TRBJ2-2
abundance: -
v_gene: TRBV7-9
d_gene: -
CDR3aa: CASSSGRGDSGELFF
CDR3nt: TGTGCCAGCAGCTCCGGACGCGGCGACTCCGGGGAGCTGTTTTTT

j_gene: TRBJ2-7
abundance: -
v_gene: TRBV7-8
d_gene: TRBD2
CDR3aa: CASSLRTSGTYEQYF
CDR3nt: TGTGCCAGCAGCTTACGGACTAGCGGAACCTACGAGCAGTACTTC

j_gene: TRBJ1-3
abundance: -
v_gene: TRBV27
d_gene: TRBD1
CDR3aa: CASRGTGQGNTIYF
CDR3nt: TGTGCCAGCAGGGGGACAGGGCAAGGAAACACCATATATTTT

j_gene: TRBJ2-3
abundance: -
v_gene: TRBV19
d_gene: TRBD1
CDR3aa: CASSARTGTDTQYF
CDR3nt: TGTGCCAGTAGTGCCCGGACAGGGACAGATACGCAGTATTTT

j_gene: TRBJ2-2
abundance: -
v_gene: TRBV2
d_gene: TRBD2
CDR3aa: CASRKLAGNTGELFF
CDR3nt: TGTGCCAGCAGGAAACTAGCGGGGAACACCGGGGAGCTGTTTTTT

j_gene: TRBJ1-6
abundance: -
v_gene: TRBV5-1
d_gene: TRBD1
CDR3aa: CASSLTGASSYNSPLHF
CDR3nt: TGCGCCAGCAGCTTGACAGGGGCAAGCTCCTATAATTCACCCCTCCACTTT

j_gene: TRBJ1-2
abundance: few
v_gene: TRBV7-8
d_gene: -
CDR3aa: CASSLELAQYGYTF
CDR3nt: TGTGCCAGCAGCTTAGAGTTGGCTCAGTATGGCTACACCTTC

j_gene: TRBJ1-4
abundance: -
v_gene: TRBV19
d_gene: -
CDR3aa: CASADRGLEKLFF
CDR3nt: TGTGCCAGTGCCGACAGAGGGTTAGAAAAACTGTTTTTT

j_gene: TRBJ2-7
abundance: -
v_gene: TRBV30
d_gene: -
CDR3aa: CAWSIQSYEQYF
CDR3nt: TGTGCCTGGAGTATACAGAGCTACGAGCAGTACTTC

j_gene: TRBJ2-2
abundance: -
v_gene: TRBV7-2
d_gene: -
CDR3aa: CASSLAEGYTGELFF
CDR3nt: TGTGCCAGCAGCTTGGCAGAGGGGTACACCGGGGAGCTGTTTTTT

j_gene: TRBJ2-7
abundance: -
v_gene: TRBV10-3
d_gene: TRBD1
CDR3aa: CATLEGTGAGYEQYF
CDR3nt: TGTGCCACCCTTGAAGGGACAGGGGCGGGCTACGAGCAGTACTTC